Presented here are 27 T cell receptor beta chains from one specimen sequenced in a study of T cell responses to AZD1222 COVID-19 vaccine. Produced via immunoSEQ multiplex PCR; TCRdb's table is partial and in-frame only. The table shows about 260,000 clones, with approximately 95% occurring only once. The sample in question was peripheral blood, obtained on day 0 of AZD1222 vaccination. The source of these receptors is an adult in good health.

The genes are TRBV27 and TRBJ1-1, with no clear D. V lost 5 bases to trimming and J lost 4 bases, with 17 bases between them. CDR1 MNHEY and CDR2 SMNVEV come from the germline V gene (reference sequence). CDR3 length: 15 residues. The CDR3 spells CASSQDFKLGTEAFF. The CDR3 DNA reads as TGTGCCAGCAGTCAAGATTTTAAACTGGGCACTGAAGCTTTCTTT.

This clone has only one observation. This rearrangement joins TRBV7-9 to TRBJ1-3; 8 bases are a match to TRBD1. Germline-derived CDR1 and CDR2 are SEHNR and FQNEAQ (reference sequence). The CDR3 is 15 residues long. Germline trimming cut 6 bases from V and 0 bases from J; bases unmatched to any gene: 4. The CDR3 here is CASRRQGSSGNTIYF. The DNA for the CDR3 is TGTGCCAGCAGAAGACAGGGGAGCTCTGGAAACACCATATATTTT.

The chain couples TRBV10-2 to TRBJ1-1, with no clear D. Between the trimmed V and J ends, which lost 10 bases and 1 base, there was a span of 10 bases. Germline V CDR1 and CDR2: WSHSY, SAAADI. The CDR3 runs 12 residues. The CDR3 region is CATRDGNTEAFF. The CDR3 DNA reads as TGCGCCACCAGAGATGGGAACACTGAAGCTTTCTTT.

The chain joins TRBV7-4 to TRBJ2-3; D remains unclear. The germline gives CDR1 SGHVT, CDR2 SQSDAQ. Deletions cut 11 bases from V and 1 base from J, with 10 bases between. CDR3 size: 12 residues. The CDR3 DNA sequence: TGTGCCGGCCCGACGGGCACAGATACGCAGTATTTT. Amino acids: CAGPTGTDTQYF.

Written as DNA, the CDR3 is TGCGCCAGCAGCTTGGGGGGCGTAGAGGTTGAAGCTTTCTTT. Protein: CASSLGGVEVEAFF. The V gene is TRBV5-1, the J gene TRBJ1-1, with TRBD1 as a possible D gene (5 bases). Germline V gives CDR1 SGHRS, CDR2 YFSETQ. There are 14 residues in the CDR3. V shed 0 bases and J shed 7 bases, with 13 bases lying between them. The full variable domain, rest sourced from reference TRBV5-1 and TRBJ1-1, is KAGVTQTPRYLIKTRGQQVTLSCSPISGHRSVSWYQQTPGQGLQFLFEYFSETQRNKGNFPGRFSGRQFSNSRSEMNVSTLELGDSALYLCASSLGGVEVEAFFGQGTRLTVV.

The table lists this clone with a count of one. This sequence joins TRBV6-5 and TRBJ2-1; D might be TRBD2 (6 bases). This CDR3 comprises 14 residues. V was pared by 3 bases and J by 2 bases, with 8 bases between. Germline-derived CDR1 and CDR2 are MNHEY and SVGAGI. As DNA, the CDR3 is TGTGCCAGCAGTTATGGGGGGACCTACAATGAGCAGTTCTTC. Its translation is CASSYGGTYNEQFF.

The chain joins TRBV7-8 to TRBJ1-5; D is possibly TRBD1 (5 bases). V was trimmed by 5 bases and J by 3 bases, leaving 14 bases between them. Germline V gene data show CDR1 as SGHVS and CDR2 as FQNEAQ. CDR3 length: 15 residues. The CDR3: CASSGRVWDNQPQHF. CDR3 bases: TGTGCCAGCAGCGGCAGGGTATGGGACAATCAGCCCCAGCATTTT.

The chain employs TRBV13 and TRBJ2-3, with TRBD2 matching 9 bases. The CDR3 sequence is 16 residues long. The V segment lost 0 bases and the J segment 2 bases; nucleotides outside the gene matches: 3. Germline V CDR1 and CDR2: PRHDT, FYEKMQ (reference sequence). CDR3 protein: CASSLGTSGFTDTQYF. DNA of the CDR3: TGTGCCAGCAGCTTAGGGACTAGCGGATTCACAGATACGCAGTATTTT.

The J gene is TRBJ2-1, the V gene TRBV5-6; 8 bases match TRBD1. This CDR3 is built from 15 residues. From germline, CDR1 is SGHDT and CDR2 YYEEEE. Unmatched junction bases numbered 1, after V lost 0 bases and J lost 2 bases. CDR3 DNA sequence: TGTGCCAGCAGCTTGGTGGGACAGGCCTACAATGAGCAGTTCTTC. Its protein product is CASSLVGQAYNEQFF.

V gene TRBV28 combines with J gene TRBJ2-5; possible D gene TRBD2, 6 bases. The germline gives CDR1 MDHEN, CDR2 SYDVKM. V was clipped by 6 bases and J by 3 bases, with 29 bases between them. The CDR3 extends over 19 amino acids. Written as DNA, the CDR3 is TGTGCCAGCAGCCGCCCGGGACTTCCGCCCCCCTCCGGGAAAGAGACCCAGTACTTC. Its protein is CASSRPGLPPPSGKETQYF.

This chain joins TRBV5-1 and TRBJ1-1; no clear D gene. V shed 4 bases and J shed 1 base, with 8 bases lying between them. The V gene's germline CDR1 is SGHRS and CDR2 YFSETQ. CDR3 size: 13 residues. The CDR3 sequence: CASSAGGNTEAFF. DNA of the CDR3: TGCGCCAGCAGCGCCGGAGGGAACACTGAAGCTTTCTTT.

V is TRBV5-1 and J is TRBJ2-3, with TRBD2 matching 7 bases. CDR1 is SGHRS and CDR2 is YFSETQ in the germline V gene. CDR3 length equals 14 residues. J was trimmed by 2 bases and V by 2 bases; bases with no gene match: 2. The DNA of the CDR3 is TGCGCCAGCAGCTTTACTAGCGCCACAGATACGCAGTATTTT. Protein sequence: CASSFTSATDTQYF.

The J gene is TRBJ1-4, the V gene TRBV19; no reliable D call. Germline values: CDR1 LNHDA, CDR2 SQIVND (reference sequence). V shed 7 bases and J shed 0 bases, with 3 bases lying between them. CDR3 length: 12 residues. In DNA form, the CDR3 reads TGTGCCAGTACTGCAACTAATGAAAAACTGTTTTTT. Protein: CASTATNEKLFF.

This rearrangement joins TRBV10-3 to TRBJ1-2; weak D call: TRBD1 (6 bases). The CDR3 is 13 amino acids. CDR1 ENHRY and CDR2 SYGVKD come from the germline V gene. V lost 6 bases, J lost 3 bases, and 11 bases lay in between. CDR3 sequence (DNA): TGTGCCATCAGACCGGGACAATACTATGGCTACACCTTC. It yields the protein CAIRPGQYYGYTF.

The chain has TRBV7-6 and TRBJ2-2, with TRBD1 matching 8 bases. This CDR3 region has 16 residues. The germline V gene has CDR1 SGHVS and CDR2 FNYEAQ. V was clipped by 4 bases and J by 0 bases; unmatched bases: 4. The CDR3 sequence: CASSSPGQANTGELFF. The CDR3 DNA follows: TGTGCCAGCAGCTCCCCGGGACAGGCGAACACCGGGGAGCTGTTTTTT. The whole variable domain, filled in from reference TRBV7-6 and TRBJ2-2, reads GAGVSQSPRYKVTKRGQDVALRCDPISGHVSLYWYRQALGQGPEFLTYFNYEAQQDKSGLPNDRFSAERPEGSISTLTIQRTEQRDSAMYRCASSSPGQANTGELFFGEGSRLTVL.

This chain connects TRBV7-6 to TRBJ2-7, with D tentatively TRBD1 (6 bases). V dropped 6 bases and J dropped 6 bases, with 15 bases sitting between them. The CDR3 runs 13 residues. CDR1 SGHVS and CDR2 FNYEAQ come from the germline V gene. The CDR3, as DNA: TGTGCCAGCAGATCTAGAGGGGGAACCGAGCAGTACTTC. Its protein product is CASRSRGGTEQYF.

The CDR3 is CASSPGTGVPDTQYF. The CDR3 DNA reads TGTGCCAGCAGCCCCGGGACAGGGGTTCCAGATACGCAGTATTTT. The rearrangement joins TRBV7-8 to TRBJ2-3, with TRBD1 matching 10 bases. CDR3 length: 15 residues. V gave up 5 bases and J gave up 4 bases; unmatched junction bases: 6. Germline lookup yields CDR1 SGHVS and CDR2 FQNEAQ.

The rearrangement uses TRBV18 and TRBJ1-1, with TRBD1 matching 7 bases. V lost 3 bases and J lost 3; bases outside the gene matches: 4. Germline CDR1 KGHSH, CDR2 LQKENI. This CDR3 spans 14 amino acids. The CDR3 is CASSPQGGHTEAFF. CDR3 bases: TGTGCCAGCTCACCCCAGGGGGGGCACACTGAAGCTTTCTTT.

V and J are TRBV18 and TRBJ1-1; weak D call: TRBD1 (6 bases). Trimming cost V 3 bases and J 1 base, with 12 bases left between them. The CDR3 loop spans 15 amino acids. Germline V gene sequence: CDR1 KGHSH, CDR2 LQKENI. CDR3 bases: TGTGCCAGCTCACCGAGACAGGTATCGAACACTGAAGCTTTCTTT. Translating gives CASSPRQVSNTEAFF.

This chain connects TRBV6-2 or TRBV6-3 to TRBJ2-7; 11 bases align to TRBD2. Trimming took 6 bases from V and 6 from J; bases not matched to a gene: 7. CDR1 and CDR2 from the germline V gene are MNHEY and SVGEGT. This CDR3 is built from 14 residues. The chain's CDR3 is CASSPAGLAAEQYF. The DNA of the CDR3 is TGTGCCAGCAGCCCCGCGGGACTAGCGGCCGAGCAGTACTTC.

V usage is TRBV19 and J usage is TRBJ1-2; D remains ambiguous. Germline CDR1 LNHDA, CDR2 SQIVND (reference sequence). With 4 bases removed from V and 0 bases from J, the gap between germline ends came to 12 bases. CDR3 length: 15 residues. CDR3 in amino acids: CASSTTVRANYGYTF. CDR3 nucleotide sequence: TGTGCCAGTAGTACCACGGTTCGAGCTAACTATGGCTACACCTTC.

The chain combines TRBV27 with TRBJ2-1; 7 positions match TRBD2. Losses at the gene ends were 4 bases for V and 8 bases for J; bases not matched to a gene: 20. CDR3 size: 18 residues. Germline CDR1 and CDR2: MNHEY and SMNVEV (reference sequence). In DNA, the CDR3 is TGTGCCAGCAGTTCACTAGCCGCGGGGGTGTCCATTGCCGATGAGCAGTTCTTC. Translating it yields CASSSLAAGVSIADEQFF.

The rearrangement links TRBV28 to TRBJ1-5; TRBD1 is a possible D gene (6 bases). Germline assignment: CDR1 MDHEN and CDR2 SYDVKM. The CDR3 consists of 15 residues. V lost 6 bases and J lost 4, with 16 bases in between. The CDR3 protein is CASRMSGGRNQPQHF. The DNA of the CDR3 is TGTGCCAGCAGGATGAGCGGGGGGCGTAATCAGCCCCAGCATTTT.

This sequence joins TRBV9 and TRBJ2-7; D call uncertain. Trimming shortened V by 0 bases and J by 5 bases, and 9 bases separated the two germline ends. CDR3 length equals 13 residues. Germline loops: CDR1 SGDLS, CDR2 YYNGEE. The CDR3 reads CASSVATPDEQYF. CDR3 sequence (DNA): TGTGCCAGCAGCGTAGCTACCCCCGACGAGCAGTACTTC.

The CDR3 sequence is CASSPGTGFSYEQYF. The CDR3 DNA sequence: TGTGCCAGCTCACCAGGGACAGGGTTTTCCTACGAGCAGTACTTC. The chain has TRBV18 and TRBJ2-7; TRBD1 matches at 9 bases. CDR3 length: 15 residues. Germline V CDR1 and CDR2: KGHSH, LQKENI. V shed 2 bases and J 1 base; nucleotides not matched to a gene: 3. The whole variable domain, remainder taken from reference TRBV18 and TRBJ2-7, is NAGVMQNPRHLVRRRGQEARLRCSPMKGHSHVYWYRQLPEEGLKFMVYLQKENIIDESGMPKERFSAEFPKEGPSILRIQQVVRGDSAAYFCASSPGTGFSYEQYFGPGTRLTVT.

This chain joins TRBV27 and TRBJ1-1; a possible D gene is TRBD1 (5 bases). The CDR3 spans 16 residues. CDR1 and CDR2 from the germline V gene are MNHEY and SMNVEV (reference sequence). V was trimmed by 5 bases and J by 7 bases, leaving 23 bases between them. For the CDR3, the DNA is TGTGCCAGCAGTCCCTCCCTGGGACCGCGGCTACTTGAAGCTTTCTTT. It encodes CASSPSLGPRLLEAFF.

This chain joins TRBV28 and TRBJ1-2; tentatively, D is TRBD1 (6 bases). The ends were cut back, 6 bases at V and 1 base at J, with 18 bases in the middle. Germline CDR1 is MDHEN and CDR2 is SYDVKM. The CDR3 loop spans 16 amino acids. This CDR3 is CASRTQGRGINYGYTF. Written as DNA, the CDR3 is TGTGCCAGCAGAACGCAAGGCAGGGGAATTAACTATGGCTACACCTTC.